Below are 28 T cell receptor beta chains sequenced from a single sample in a study of shared T cell receptors in the human thymus. Assay used: immunoSEQ multiplex PCR; TCRdb lists only in-frame clones, some missing. The sample gives 720,000 or so clones, 70% to 90% of which show up once; about 0.011% is in the top ten. These data are also associated with another study on human thymus T cells.

Sequences were obtained from thymocytes. The receptors were gathered from a girl in the first two years of life with a congenital heart defect.

The V call is TRBV6-6, the J call TRBJ2-7; 8 bases match TRBD1. The germline CDR1 and CDR2 sequences are MNHNY and SVGAGI (reference sequence). The CDR3 covers 16 residues. Germline trimming cut 2 bases from V and 6 bases from J; bases unmatched to any gene: 12. CDR3 in DNA: TGTGCCAGCAGTTACATGGACAGGGACGTCCGGGCCGAGCAGTACTTC. This codes for CASSYMDRDVRAEQYF.

J is TRBJ2-3 and V is TRBV4-1; 11 bases match TRBD1. There are 19 residues in the CDR3. The V gene end was trimmed by 3 bases and the J gene end by 5 bases; junction bases not matched to a gene: 16. The V gene's germline CDR1 is MGHRA and CDR2 YSYEKL. The DNA of the CDR3 is TGCGCCAGCAGCCATAGATCCCGGACCGGGACAGGGGGTAAAGATACGCAGTATTTT. Translating it yields CASSHRSRTGTGGKDTQYF.

This clone showed up just a few times. The chain has TRBV7-2 and TRBJ1-2; D may be TRBD1 (5 bases). Germline lookup yields CDR1 SGHTA and CDR2 FQGNSA. The CDR3 totals 16 residues. Trimming took off 6 bases at V and 4 bases at J, with 21 bases between the two ends. The CDR3 nucleotides are TGTGCCAGCAGTTCTCCAGGGCCCCACCCATCCTATGGCTACACCTTC. It specifies CASSSPGPHPSYGYTF.

This clone was counted a few times. The V and J genes are TRBV6-1 and TRBJ1-2; 9 bases are a match to TRBD1. Germline V gene data show CDR1 as MNHNS and CDR2 as SASEGT. V gave up 7 bases and J gave up 8 bases; unmatched junction bases: 11. The CDR3 spans 14 residues. CDR3 loop: CASMKGQGAGGYTF. CDR3 sequence (DNA): TGTGCCAGCATGAAGGGACAGGGAGCAGGAGGCTACACCTTC.

The rearrangement joins TRBV4-1 to TRBJ1-3, with D uncertain. Trimming stripped 1 base from V and 0 bases from J, with 28 bases between. Germline V lookup: CDR1 MGHRA, CDR2 YSYEKL. CDR3 size: 22 residues. CDR3 in DNA: TGCGCCAGCAGCCAAGTGCTTAAACCCCGGGAACCTAAGTCTCGCTCTGGAAACACCATATATTTT. Translating gives CASSQVLKPREPKSRSGNTIYF.

The rearrangement uses TRBV6-5 and TRBJ2-7, with 9 bases that match TRBD1. V lost 7 bases to trimming and J lost 2 bases; unmatched junction nucleotides: 9. Per germline, CDR1 MNHEY and CDR2 SVGAGI. The CDR3 is made up of 15 amino acids. The CDR3 here is CASNGGTGTPYEQYF. DNA of the CDR3: TGTGCCAGCAACGGGGGGACAGGGACCCCCTACGAGCAGTACTTC.

The chain recombines TRBV14 with TRBJ2-3; 10 positions agree with TRBD2. The J segment lost 6 bases and the V segment lost 2 bases, leaving 8 bases of the junction unmatched. Germline CDR1 and CDR2: SGHDN and FVKESK. This CDR3 spans 16 amino acids. CDR3 nucleotides: TGTGCCAGCAGCCAACTACTAGCGGGGCCCGGGGATACGCAGTATTTT. Its protein product is CASSQLLAGPGDTQYF.

This rearrangement joins TRBV4-3 to TRBJ1-2; 7 bases map to TRBD1. The CDR3 extends over 14 amino acids. With 3 bases clipped from V and 4 bases from J, the junction kept 5 bases outside the gene matches. The germline gives CDR1 LGHNA, CDR2 YSLEER. CDR3 nucleotides: TGCGCCAGCAGCCAGACGACAGGGTCCTATGGCTACACCTTC. It codes for CASSQTTGSYGYTF.

This clone is a singleton in its sample. The chain couples TRBV6-5 to TRBJ1-5; D is uncertain. The CDR3 extends over 13 amino acids. The germline V gene encodes CDR1 MNHEY and CDR2 SVGAGI. Trimming took off 4 bases at V and 8 bases at J, with 12 bases between the two ends. The CDR3 DNA sequence: TGTGCCAGCAGTTGGTCCCGTCAGGAGCCCCAGCATTTT. Encoded protein: CASSWSRQEPQHF.

In this sample, this clone turned up once. The chain joins TRBV19 to TRBJ1-1; 7 bases align to TRBD1. V lost 5 bases, J lost 0 bases, and 12 bases stayed unmatched. CDR3 length: 17 amino acids. Germline V gene data show CDR1 as LNHDA and CDR2 as SQIVND (reference sequence). DNA of the CDR3: TGTGCCAGTAGTCTCAAAACAGGGGAAACATTGAACACTGAAGCTTTCTTT. This codes for CASSLKTGETLNTEAFF.

V is TRBV7-4 and J is TRBJ1-2; no reliable D call. V gave up 2 bases and J gave up 9 bases, with 22 bases separating them. Germline-derived CDR1 and CDR2 are SGHVT and SQSDAQ. There are 16 residues in the CDR3. The CDR3 spells CASSLPLPTSTERYTF. CDR3 DNA: TGTGCCAGCAGCTTACCCCTTCCGACATCAACGGAACGCTACACCTTC.

V is TRBV4-1 and J is TRBJ2-3; 8 bases match TRBD2. Looked up from germline, CDR1 is MGHRA and CDR2 is YSYEKL. After removal of 0 bases from V and 0 bases from J, the junction contained 8 bases not matched to a gene. The CDR3 contains 18 residues. The CDR3 coding sequence is TGCGCCAGCAGCCAAGACCGGGGGGGGGCCCGCAGCACAGATACGCAGTATTTT. This encodes CASSQDRGGARSTDTQYF.

The V call is TRBV5-6, the J call TRBJ2-7; the D gene is possibly TRBD1 (5 bases). Germline values: CDR1 SGHDT, CDR2 YYEEEE. There are 17 residues in the CDR3. Trimming removed 4 bases from V and 3 bases from J, with 23 bases in between. Written as DNA, the CDR3 is TGTGCCAGCAGCCCCGGTGACAGCCACCTTTGGAGCTACGAGCAGTACTTC. This codes for CASSPGDSHLWSYEQYF.

The genes are TRBV27 and TRBJ1-2, with D perhaps TRBD1 (6 bases). CDR1 and CDR2 from the germline V gene are MNHEY and SMNVEV (reference sequence). V was pared by 3 bases and J by 8 bases, with 19 bases between. This CDR3 has 15 amino acids. CDR3 sequence reads: CASSFPDNRVRGYTF. The CDR3 DNA follows: TGTGCCAGCAGTTTCCCGGATAACAGGGTTCGAGGCTACACCTTC.

V and J are TRBV7-9 and TRBJ1-1; 8 positions match TRBD1. After removal of 5 bases from V and 0 bases from J, the junction contained 11 bases not matched to a gene. There are 17 residues in the CDR3. Germline CDR1 reads SEHNR; CDR2 reads FQNEAQ (reference sequence). This CDR3 reads CASSPGQGVLLNTEAFF. In DNA form, the CDR3 reads TGTGCCAGCAGCCCAGGACAGGGCGTCTTATTGAACACTGAAGCTTTCTTT.

The table lists this clone with a count of one. The chain employs TRBV27 and TRBJ2-2; D is unclear. CDR1 is MNHEY, CDR2 SMNVEV, per germline (reference sequence). This CDR3 has 18 residues. V gave up 5 bases and J gave up 4 bases, with 23 bases separating them. CDR3 sequence: CASSHSGYHFSGTGELFF. The CDR3 coding sequence is TGTGCCAGCAGTCATTCCGGCTATCATTTCTCGGGCACCGGGGAGCTGTTTTTT.

The CDR3 coding sequence is TGTGCCAGCAGTTCCCTGACAGGGTTGGACTACGAGCAGTACTTC. This sequence encodes CASSSLTGLDYEQYF. The chain links TRBV27 to TRBJ2-7; 7 bases are shared with TRBD1. The V gene's germline CDR1 is MNHEY and CDR2 SMNVEV (reference sequence). V was clipped by 4 bases and J by 3 bases; unmatched bases: 9. The length of the CDR3 is 15 residues.

The rearrangement uses TRBV7-3 and TRBJ2-3, with D unresolved. From germline, CDR1 is SGHTA and CDR2 FQGTGA. With 5 bases removed from V and 6 bases from J, the gap between germline ends came to 12 bases. The CDR3 consists of 13 residues. The CDR3 bases are TGTGCCAGCAGCCGAGAGGTTATGGATACGCAGTATTTT. Amino acid sequence: CASSREVMDTQYF. The full variable domain, in which reference TRBV7-3 and TRBJ2-3 provide the parts outside the CDR3, is GAGVSQTPSNKVTEKGKYVELRCDPISGHTALYWYRQSLGQGPEFLIYFQGTGAADDSGLPNDRFFAVRPEGSVSTLKIQRTERGDSAVYLCASSREVMDTQYFGPGTRLTVL.

This chain connects TRBV7-2 to TRBJ1-2, with D perhaps matching TRBD1 (6 bases). From germline, CDR1 is SGHTA and CDR2 FQGNSA. The CDR3 length is 12 residues. Trimming cost V 5 bases and J 7 bases, with 11 bases left between them. The CDR3 here is CASSEGHSGYTF. The CDR3, as DNA: TGTGCCAGCAGCGAGGGACACTCTGGCTACACCTTC.

The gene calls are TRBV27 and TRBJ1-6, with TRBD1 identical over 8 bases. The CDR3 has 14 amino acids. Germline values: CDR1 MNHEY, CDR2 SMNVEV (reference sequence). The trim removed 5 bases at V and 10 bases at J, leaving 7 bases unmatched. Here the CDR3 DNA reads TGTGCCAGCAGTACAAGGACAGGGAGATCACCCCTCCACTTT. Its protein product is CASSTRTGRSPLHF.

This clone was found once. CDR3 coding DNA: TGTGCCAGCAGCTTTCTTCCTAAGGGGTTATACGAGCAGTACTTC. This codes for CASSFLPKGLYEQYF. The chain is built from TRBV5-6 and TRBJ2-7; D possibly corresponds to TRBD1 (5 bases). CDR1 is SGHDT and CDR2 is YYEEEE in the germline V gene. V was trimmed by 2 bases and J by 4 bases, leaving 16 bases between them. The CDR3 has 15 residues.

The rearrangement links TRBV5-5 to TRBJ1-2; 10 bases fit TRBD1. CDR1 and CDR2 (germline): SGHKS, YYEKEE (reference sequence). CDR3 length: 14 residues. V trimming: 7 bases; J trimming: 8 bases; junction bases outside the gene matches: 11. In DNA, the CDR3 is TGTGCCAGCTTACGGGACAGGGGTTCGGGGGGCTACACCTTC. Its protein product is CASLRDRGSGGYTF.

The rearrangement links TRBV4-3 to TRBJ2-7; D is possibly TRBD2 (7 bases). This CDR3 region has 16 residues. Trimming pared 0 bases from V and 1 base from J, leaving 13 bases between. Looked up from germline, CDR1 is LGHNA and CDR2 is YSLEER. This CDR3 reads CASSQEGGASSYEQYF. The CDR3 bases are TGCGCCAGCAGCCAAGAAGGGGGGGCTTCTTCCTACGAGCAGTACTTC.

This chain joins TRBV2 and TRBJ2-7; D is uncertain. Looked up from germline, CDR1 is SNHLY and CDR2 is FYNNEI. This CDR3 spans 16 amino acids. V was shortened by 4 bases and J by 6 bases, with 22 bases between the two germline ends. The CDR3 sequence: CASSGGRTSAPGEQYF. DNA of the CDR3: TGTGCCAGCAGTGGTGGCAGAACCAGCGCCCCCGGCGAGCAGTACTTC.

This CDR3 reads CASSQGGRTSTAFF. DNA for the CDR3: TGCGCCAGCAGCCAAGGGGGCAGGACCTCCACGGCTTTCTTT. The chain couples TRBV4-3 to TRBJ1-1, with D perhaps matching TRBD1 (5 bases). Germline V gene sequence: CDR1 LGHNA, CDR2 YSLEER. This CDR3 contains 14 residues. The V gene lost 1 base and the J gene lost 11 bases, with 17 bases spanning the gap.

The genes are TRBV7-6 and TRBJ2-7; 7 bases match TRBD2. CDR3 length: 16 amino acids. The ends lost 1 base at V and 2 bases at J; junction bases unmatched: 8. Germline V gives CDR1 SGHVS, CDR2 FNYEAQ. CDR3: CASSLVGTTDPYEQYF. The CDR3 nucleotides are TGTGCCAGCAGCTTAGTAGGGACTACCGATCCCTACGAGCAGTACTTC.

The rearrangement links TRBV27 to TRBJ1-5, with D possibly matching TRBD1 (5 bases). V was shortened by 5 bases and J by 7 bases, with 15 bases between the two germline ends. CDR3 length: 14 amino acids. Germline V CDR1 and CDR2: MNHEY, SMNVEV (reference sequence). The CDR3 DNA reads TGTGCCAGCAGTCCTGCCGCAGGGAACCAGCCCCAGCATTTT. Amino acids: CASSPAAGNQPQHF.

The V gene is TRBV5-8, the J gene TRBJ2-6; D unresolved. The CDR3 contains 15 residues. Trimming removed 3 bases from V and 0 bases from J, with 7 bases in between. Germline CDR1 SGHTS, CDR2 YDEGEE. In DNA form, the CDR3 reads TGTGCCAGCAGCTCCTATCCCTCTGGGGCCAACGTCCTGACTTTC. Translated, it gives CASSSYPSGANVLTF.